The 22 T cell receptor beta chains reported below all come from one sample, sequenced in a study of cytomegalovirus exposure and HLA in healthy donors. 60 Vbeta and 13 Jbeta primers were used in PCR. Clones were read by immunoSEQ multiplex PCR, and TCRdb kept only the in-frame ones, dropping some. Seen here are 100,000 to 150,000 clones, roughly 78% observed once, and the top ten hold approximately 10%. The sample was PBMCs. Receptor source: a man younger than 45 in good health and CMV-seropositive.

This chain links TRBV4-1 with TRBJ2-7, with D possibly being TRBD2 (6 bases). V was pared by 1 base and J by 4 bases, with 17 bases between. The CDR3 has 16 amino acids. Germline loops: CDR1 MGHRA, CDR2 YSYEKL. The CDR3 bases are TGCGCCAGCAGCCAAGTTCCCGGGGGATCGGGTTACGAGCAGTACTTC. Translated, it gives CASSQVPGGSGYEQYF.

The chain recombines TRBV5-4 with TRBJ2-7; 9 nucleotides match TRBD1. This CDR3 is built from 16 residues. V was clipped by 0 bases and J by 0 bases; unmatched bases: 4. Germline V gives CDR1 SGHNT, CDR2 YYREEE (reference sequence). CDR3 protein: CASSLGGTGHSYEQYF. The DNA of the CDR3 is TGTGCCAGCAGCTTGGGGGGGACAGGGCACTCCTACGAGCAGTACTTC.

The V gene is TRBV7-2, the J gene TRBJ2-7; D is uncertain. This CDR3 is 12 amino acids long. The germline V and J ends were trimmed by 5 bases and 6 bases, with 11 bases remaining between them. Germline loops: CDR1 SGHTA, CDR2 FQGNSA. Here the CDR3 DNA reads TGTGCCAGCAGCCGTGTACTCCTCGAGCAGTACTTC. Protein product: CASSRVLLEQYF.

V is TRBV5-6 and J is TRBJ2-7, with 12 bases aligning to TRBD1. This CDR3 has 18 residues. J lost 3 bases, V lost 4 bases, and 14 bases had no gene match. CDR1 is SGHDT, CDR2 YYEEEE, per germline. The CDR3 DNA reads TGTGCCAGCAGCGCGCCGGGACAGGGGGCCCTTATTATCTACGAGCAGTACTTC. Its protein product is CASSAPGQGALIIYEQYF.

V and J are TRBV4-3 and TRBJ2-1; 8 bases line up with TRBD2. Germline CDR1 reads LGHNA; CDR2 reads YSLEER. V lost 5 bases to trimming and J lost 14 bases; unmatched junction nucleotides: 11. The CDR3 consists of 13 residues. The CDR3 reads CASSASPGGPEFF. The CDR3, as DNA: TGCGCCAGCAGCGCATCCCCGGGAGGGCCGGAGTTCTTC.

The V call is TRBV28, the J call TRBJ2-3; 7 bases map to TRBD2. This CDR3 spans 15 amino acids. J lost 1 base, V lost 3 bases, and 4 bases had no gene match. Germline assignment: CDR1 MDHEN and CDR2 SYDVKM. The CDR3 protein is CASSFREDGTDTQYF. CDR3 nucleotide sequence: TGTGCCAGCAGTTTCCGGGAGGATGGCACAGATACGCAGTATTTT.

The V call is TRBV23-1, the J call TRBJ2-7, with 9 bases that match TRBD2. TRBV23-1 is marked as an open reading frame, function uncertain. This CDR3 is built from 17 residues. Trimming at V came to 3 bases and at J to 2 bases, leaving 11 bases not matched to a gene. The CDR3 spells CASSQGWGGRAAYEQYF. DNA for the CDR3: TGCGCCAGCAGTCAGGGGTGGGGCGGGAGGGCCGCCTACGAGCAGTACTTC.

This clone was recorded a few times. The chain couples TRBV7-6 to TRBJ2-7; 7 bases are a match to TRBD2. Germline V lookup: CDR1 SGHVS, CDR2 FNYEAQ. The length of the CDR3 is 14 residues. Trimming cost V 4 bases and J 7 bases; bases outside gene matches: 10. CDR3 nucleotides: TGTGCCAGCAGCTCCCCGTCGGGGGGTACGGAGCAGTACTTC. Amino acids: CASSSPSGGTEQYF.

This chain connects TRBV27 to TRBJ2-7, with TRBD1 as a possible D gene (7 bases). Germline lookup yields CDR1 MNHEY and CDR2 SMNVEV (reference sequence). The CDR3 is 15 amino acids. V was shortened by 6 bases and J by 0 bases, with 15 bases between the two germline ends. CDR3 DNA: TGTGCCAGCAGCGTAGGCGGGACAGTCTCCTACGAGCAGTACTTC. As protein: CASSVGGTVSYEQYF.

The V and J genes are TRBV2 and TRBJ2-3, with TRBD2 matching over 7 bases. The ends lost 10 bases at V and 2 bases at J; junction bases unmatched: 9. The CDR3 covers 14 residues. CDR1 is SNHLY, CDR2 FYNNEI, per germline. This CDR3 is CATQAGKSTDTQYF. The CDR3 nucleotides are TGTGCCACCCAAGCGGGAAAATCCACAGATACGCAGTATTTT.

The chain is built from TRBV7-6 and TRBJ2-5; D might be TRBD1 (5 bases). The CDR3 is 13 residues long. Trimming shortened V by 0 bases and J by 6 bases, and 8 bases separated the two germline ends. The V gene's germline CDR1 is SGHVS and CDR2 FNYEAQ. CDR3 sequence (DNA): TGTGCCAGCAGCTTAGCCAGGGTAAAGACCCAGTACTTC. It yields the protein CASSLARVKTQYF. Full variable domain (missing parts from reference TRBV7-6 and TRBJ2-5): GAGVSQSPRYKVTKRGQDVALRCDPISGHVSLYWYRQALGQGPEFLTYFNYEAQQDKSGLPNDRFSAERPEGSISTLTIQRTEQRDSAMYRCASSLARVKTQYFGPGTRLLVL.

The CDR3 region is CASSLALAEIYNEQFF. The CDR3 DNA is TGTGCCAGCAGTTTAGCCCTAGCGGAAATTTACAATGAGCAGTTCTTC. The V gene is TRBV28, the J gene TRBJ2-1, with 7 bases identical to TRBD2. The CDR3 totals 16 residues. With 2 bases clipped from V and 4 bases from J, the junction kept 8 bases outside the gene matches. The germline CDR1 and CDR2 sequences are MDHEN and SYDVKM. The full variable domain, completed using reference TRBV28 and TRBJ2-1, is DVKVTQSSRYLVKRTGEKVFLECVQDMDHENMFWYRQDPGLGLRLIYFSYDVKMKEKGDIPEGYSVSREKKERFSLILESASTNQTSMYLCASSLALAEIYNEQFFGPGTRLTVL.

The V gene is TRBV25-1, the J gene TRBJ2-3; 16 nucleotides agree with TRBD2. The germline CDR1 and CDR2 sequences are MGHDK and SYGVNS. V lost 8 bases, J lost 4 bases, and 0 bases stayed unmatched. This CDR3 is 14 amino acids long. The DNA for the CDR3 is TGTGCCAGCGGGACTAGCGGGAGGGCAGATACGCAGTATTTT. It encodes CASGTSGRADTQYF.

This clone was found once. This chain links TRBV27 with TRBJ2-7; D possibly corresponds to TRBD1 (5 bases). Trimming left V 3 bases short and J 3 bases short, with 12 bases between. Germline values: CDR1 MNHEY, CDR2 SMNVEV (reference sequence). The CDR3 is 14 residues long. CDR3 region: CASSFGALDYEQYF. DNA for the CDR3: TGTGCCAGCAGTTTTGGGGCCCTGGACTACGAGCAGTACTTC.

The rearrangement links TRBV14 to TRBJ2-5; TRBD2 agrees at 14 bases. The CDR3 is 16 residues long. J was trimmed by 4 bases and V by 3 bases; bases with no gene match: 4. Germline CDR1 SGHDN, CDR2 FVKESK. CDR3 sequence (DNA): TGTGCCAGCAGCCAGCGACTAGCGGGAGGGAGAGAGACCCAGTACTTC. Encoded protein: CASSQRLAGGRETQYF.

In its sample, this clone was seen a few times. The chain employs TRBV4-3 and TRBJ1-3; the D is unclear. CDR3 length: 15 amino acids. Trimming took 0 bases from V and 3 from J, leaving 9 bases between them. CDR1 LGHNA and CDR2 YSLEER come from the germline V gene. The CDR3 spells CASSQDTGGGNTIYF. The CDR3 DNA is TGCGCCAGCAGCCAAGATACGGGAGGTGGAAACACCATATATTTT.

V gene TRBV5-6 combines with J gene TRBJ2-5, with no clear D. The CDR3 extends over 15 amino acids. Germline CDR1 and CDR2: SGHDT and YYEEEE. Trimming shortened V by 3 bases and J by 0 bases, and 12 bases separated the two germline ends. For the CDR3, the DNA is TGTGCCAGCAGCTCTCCCCGGGTGTACCAAGAGACCCAGTACTTC. Its protein product is CASSSPRVYQETQYF.

V and J are TRBV19 and TRBJ2-7; tentatively, D is TRBD2 (6 bases). CDR1 and CDR2 (germline): LNHDA, SQIVND (reference sequence). The CDR3 contains 14 residues. Between the trimmed V and J ends, which lost 2 bases and 2 bases, there was a span of 10 bases. CDR3 loop: CASSIRGLTYEQYF. The CDR3 region has the DNA TGTGCCAGTAGTATAAGGGGACTCACCTACGAGCAGTACTTC.

This clone turned up a few times. This chain connects TRBV10-1 to TRBJ2-1; D is perhaps TRBD1 (7 bases). Germline assignment: CDR1 WNHNN and CDR2 SYGVQD (reference sequence). The V end was cut by 10 bases, the J end by 10 bases, with 23 bases between. This CDR3 has 14 amino acids. CDR3 nucleotides: TGCGCCACGTCTTTGACAGGGAGGTTTCAGGAGCAGTTCTTC. It encodes CATSLTGRFQEQFF.

The V call is TRBV19, the J call TRBJ2-2, with 12 bases aligning to TRBD2. The CDR3 extends over 16 amino acids. Germline V gene sequence: CDR1 LNHDA, CDR2 SQIVND (reference sequence). With 5 bases clipped from V and 8 bases from J, the junction kept 9 bases outside the gene matches. The CDR3, as DNA: TGTGCCAGTAGTCCCCATCGGACTAGCGGGAAGGGGGAGCTGTTTTTT. It yields the protein CASSPHRTSGKGELFF.

The V and J genes are TRBV7-2 and TRBJ2-7, with D possibly being TRBD2 (6 bases). With 2 bases removed from V and 0 bases from J, the gap between germline ends came to 11 bases. CDR1 SGHTA and CDR2 FQGNSA come from the germline V gene. The CDR3 spans 15 residues. The CDR3 coding sequence is TGTGCCAGCAGCTTAAGTAGCGGAATCTCCTACGAGCAGTACTTC. Its protein product is CASSLSSGISYEQYF.

The rearrangement joins TRBV28 to TRBJ2-2; possibly TRBD1 for D (6 bases). Germline V gives CDR1 MDHEN, CDR2 SYDVKM. The CDR3 has 14 amino acids. The V and J ends lost 10 bases and 7 bases respectively, with 19 bases between them. CDR3 nucleotides: TGTGCCACCGCCAACAGGGCTCGCGGCGGGGAGCTGTTTTTT. Translation: CATANRARGGELFF.